The source of this TCR beta chain is a study of CXCR3-negative and CXCR3-positive naive CD8 T cells. Subsets of CD8+ T cells were each sorted in triplicate at hundreds of thousands of cells apiece. Broader study findings: Greater hydrophobicity was found in TRB CDR3s of CXCR3-positive naive cells than of CXCR3-negative naive cells.

TRB cDNA libraries were made by UMI-labeled 5' RACE. TCRdb reprocessed the 5' RACE reads and reports one entry per CDR3 protein, with no DNA. Its listing shows some 50,000 distinct CDR3 sequences. Concerning this clonotype: Antigen specificity is unknown.

The sequence came from a human donor in good health. Some clones in this sample may be carry-over from other donors' samples. Sequences were obtained from naive CXCR3+ CD8+ T cells from blood. Subset: CD45RO-CCR7+CD27+CD95- naive CD8+ T cells expressing CXCR3 (TNR3+).

CDR3 sequence: CSVRRTGSYEQYF. V and J are TRBV20-1 and TRBJ2-7; as DNA is missing, the TRBD1 call by TCRdb cannot be tested. CDR1 is DFQATT and CDR2 is SNEGSKA in the germline V gene (reference sequence). The CDR3 loop spans 13 amino acids.